This T cell receptor beta chain emerged from a study of Ad26.COV2.S vaccination and SARS-CoV-2 variants. Study-wide points: Those who received the vaccine showed greater spike-specific TCR breadth than those given placebo. Breadth, reportedly substantial, characterized the spike-specific CD8+ and CD4+ T cell responses after vaccination.

Measured with immunoSEQ multiplex PCR; TCRdb has only the in-frame clones, and not every one. The repertoire includes around 170,000 clones, around 88% of them detected once, and approximately 6% sits in the top ten. A single count supports this clone. No antigen is known for it. CDR3 size: 15 residues. V lost 2 bases, J lost 0 bases, and 12 bases lay in between. The sequence was collected from a human donor who had recovered from COVID-19. The sequences come from peripheral blood, collected after recovery from COVID-19. The chain uses TRBV5-3 and TRBJ2-7, with D possibly being TRBD2 (5 bases). TRBV5-3 is an ORF, with its function uncertain. The DNA of the CDR3 is TGTGCCAGAAGCTTACGGGCTGGGAGCTCCTACGAGCAGTACTTC. Translating it yields CARSLRAGSSYEQYF.